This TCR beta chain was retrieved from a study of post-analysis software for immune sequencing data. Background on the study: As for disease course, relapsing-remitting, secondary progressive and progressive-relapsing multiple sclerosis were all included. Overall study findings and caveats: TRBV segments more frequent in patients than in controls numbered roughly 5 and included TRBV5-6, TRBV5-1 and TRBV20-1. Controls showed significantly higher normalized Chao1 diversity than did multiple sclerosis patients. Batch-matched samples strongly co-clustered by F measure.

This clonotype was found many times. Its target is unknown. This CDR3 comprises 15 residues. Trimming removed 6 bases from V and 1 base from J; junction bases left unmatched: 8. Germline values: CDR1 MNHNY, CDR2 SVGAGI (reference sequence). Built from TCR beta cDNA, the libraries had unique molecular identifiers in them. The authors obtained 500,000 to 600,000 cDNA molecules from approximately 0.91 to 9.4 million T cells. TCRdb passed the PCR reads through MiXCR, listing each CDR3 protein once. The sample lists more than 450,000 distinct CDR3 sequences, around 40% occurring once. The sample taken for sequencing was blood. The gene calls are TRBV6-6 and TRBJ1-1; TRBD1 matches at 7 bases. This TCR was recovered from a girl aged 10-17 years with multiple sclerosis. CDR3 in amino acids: CASSRPTGSNTEAFF. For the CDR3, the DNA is TGTGCCAGCAGCCGCCCGACAGGGTCGAACACTGAAGCTTTCTTT.